The clone carrying this TCR beta chain was detected a few times. There were TCR beta CDR3 regions amplified from RNA transcripts. Researchers ran a first-round RT-PCR on the TCR CDR3 using the HTBI primer set. TCRdb reprocessed the multiplex PCR reads via MiXCR and lists one record per CDR3 protein. The sample includes approximately 640,000 distinct CDR3 sequences, roughly 15% of them seen just once. Germline values: CDR1 MNHNS, CDR2 SASEGT. V dropped 9 bases and J dropped 1 base, with 13 bases sitting between them. The CDR3 is 14 residues long. This record comes from a study of T cells in Graves' hyperthyroidism and ophthalmopathy.

The sequence derives from a woman under 40 with Graves' hyperthyroidism. The specimen was blood. The chain links TRBV6-1 to TRBJ2-1; D might be TRBD1 or TRBD2, each matching 6 bases. CDR3 in amino acids: CASSKGGSYNEQFF. CDR3 in DNA: TGTGCCAGTTCTAAGGGGGGATCCTACAATGAGCAGTTCTTC.